This T cell receptor beta chain originates from a study of Ad26.COV2.S vaccination and SARS-CoV-2 variants. Study summary: Ad26.COV2.S given intramuscularly, once or twice 56 days apart.

The assay was immunoSEQ multiplex PCR, and TCRdb's table has in-frame clones only and misses some. The sample lists roughly 400,000 clones, about nine tenths occurring once. Treatment in this sample: roughly 19 received Ad26.COV2.S at low or high dose, single or two shots; five or six received placebo; per-sample allocation not given. Sampling took place 63 days after the first vaccine or placebo injection. With 5 bases removed from V and 4 bases from J, the gap between germline ends came to 14 bases. Germline lookup yields CDR1 MDHEN and CDR2 SYDVKM. The CDR3 consists of 14 residues. The TCR sequence derives from a person aged 18-60 years who received the Ad26.COV2.S COVID-19 vaccine or a placebo. The chain employs TRBV28 and TRBJ1-2; perhaps TRBD1 as D (5 bases). The sample was peripheral blood, taken in a trial of Ad26.COV2.S vaccine versus placebo. CDR3 protein: CASSVAGGTYGYTF. CDR3 DNA: TGTGCCAGCAGTGTCGCGGGGGGAACCTATGGCTACACCTTC.